This T cell receptor beta chain appears in the sequencing data of a study of regulatory T cells in long-lasting Graves disease. General study results and limits: The number of shared public clonotypes was higher in persistent patients (around 2,700) than new patients (over 900).

Time point described: newly diagnosed GD, antithyroid drugs for less than 3 months. Preparation of the TCR library used RNA extracted from PBMCs. The CDR3 is 15 amino acids. The germline V gene has CDR1 SGHRS and CDR2 YFSETQ. V gave up 0 bases and J gave up 0 bases, with 10 bases separating them. There are many counts of this clonotype. Its antigen is not known. HTBI primers from iRepertoire and Arm-PCR of CDR3 regions yielded the TCR beta libraries. TCRdb re-called the multiplex PCR reads with MiXCR, one entry per CDR3 protein. The table records 550,000 to 600,000 distinct CDR3 sequences, around 16% of them present only once. A further study also used this sample, focusing on T cells in Graves' hyperthyroidism and ophthalmopathy.

The V call is TRBV5-1, the J call TRBJ2-7; D might be TRBD1 (6 bases). Sequencing used peripheral blood mononuclear cells (PBMCs), obtained at new diagnosis, from a patient treated with antithyroid drugs. The sequence came from a man aged 18 to 35 with Graves disease. Here the CDR3 DNA reads TGCGCCAGCAGCTTGGTGTTGGACAGCTCCTACGAGCAGTACTTC. Residues: CASSLVLDSSYEQYF.